This T cell receptor (beta chain) derives from a study of CD8+ T cells in alopecia areata. V lost 6 bases and J 0 bases, leaving 11 bases between the germline ends. The CDR3 loop spans 14 amino acids. Sequencing relied on a cDNA template that was reverse transcribed from extracted RNA. Method: immunoSEQ multiplex PCR; TCRdb's copy keeps in-frame clones and lacks some. Of 190,000 or so clones in the sample, roughly 62% were seen once. Treatment of the sample: oral pan-JAK inhibitor, 5-10 mg twice daily. The TCR was taken from a human donor with alopecia areata. The chain combines TRBV23-1 with TRBJ1-1, with a tentative D call TRBD1 (5 bases). TRBV23-1 is filed as an ORF, its function uncertain. This specimen consisted of CD8+ T cells sorted from blood, obtained at week 24, from a patient treated with tofacitinib. CDR3 coding DNA: TGCGCCAGCAGAAAAGGGGTAGTGAACACTGAAGCTTTCTTT. Translation: CASRKGVVNTEAFF.